This T cell receptor (beta chain) is drawn from a study of vaccination and CD4 T cells after COVID-19. Across the whole study: SARS-CoV-2, HCoV-NL63, HCoV-OC43 and HCoV-229E supplied the overlapping spike peptides used to stimulate cells. Study-level points and caveats: Convalescent patient numbers were relatively low, with no early post-infection timepoints.

With the Oncomine TCR Beta short-read assay, DNA from cultured CD4+ T cells was sequenced. It was from cultured CD4+ T cells that genomic DNA was extracted. TCRdb re-derived calls from the PCR reads in MiXCR, one entry per CDR3 protein. Of over 6,000 distinct CDR3 sequences listed, about 31% are singletons. V shed 3 bases and J shed 2 bases, with 9 bases lying between them. Germline V lookup: CDR1 ENHRY, CDR2 SYGVKD. The CDR3 covers 14 residues. This clonotype appeared a few times. Its antigen is not known. Treatment: roughly 11-day PBMC culture with coronavirus spike peptide pools or control peptides (ViraFEST assay). Researchers collected the unexposed donor's CD4+ T cells before the COVID-19 pandemic (2011-2018). ViraFEST used peptide pools to expand antigen-specific T cells and subsequently sequenced their TCRs.

The origin of this receptor is a human donor in good health. The V and J genes are TRBV10-3 and TRBJ2-3, with a possible D match to TRBD2 (6 bases). The sequenced sample was CD4+ T cells from blood, cultured in vitro. Here the CDR3 reads CAISERTNTDTQYF. The CDR3 DNA reads as TGTGCCATCAGTGAAAGGACTAACACAGATACGCAGTATTTT.